This T cell receptor (beta chain) was captured by sequencing in a study of blood T cell repertoires in COVID-19 (TCRdb year 2020). For the study in its entirety: Samples covering the acute and convalescent phases of COVID-19 were provided by collaborators in the United States, Italy and Spain. Samples came from the ongoing ImmuneRACE study (first 160 participants) plus 1,254 subjects from 6 global collaborators. The prospective study material was composed of cDNA or gDNA derived from T cells, B-cell-depleted T cells, or PBMCs. Subjects who had been exposed to COVID-19, were actively infected with it, or had recovered from it provided the deeply sampled blood TCRbeta repertoires that made up the dataset. The repertoires were released in a freely available public database intended as a resource for research on the immune response to SARS-CoV-2. The sample metadata nearly always contained a de-identified subject ID, COVID-19 status, age in years and sex. HLA class I and class II types, where available, came from metadata supplied by the sample provider rather than from assay-based typing.

TCRbeta CDR3 regions were amplified from genomic DNA by means of the immunoSEQ Assay, a bias-controlled multiplex PCR. The authors' analysis ran thus. Within the assay, amplification of reference gene primers was used to estimate how many nucleated cells each sample contained. Sequence reads were collapsed and filtered to measure the absolute abundance of every unique TCRbeta CDR3 rearrangement. For each sample, productive Simpson clonality was calculated as the square root of Simpson's diversity index over productive rearrangements. As stored in TCRdb, this immuneACCESS dataset retains in-frame rearrangements with V and J assigned. A fraction of the clones does not appear; measured against another copy, unresolved V genes explain less than half of the discrepancy, and the remainder lacks a known reason. That table furnishes V, J and clone size, whereas the DNA furnished D and trimming. In all, the sample holds over 100,000 clones, and 75% to 85% of those were seen once. The ten largest clones represent approximately 7.9% of the sample.

As for this clone: Its antigen has not been determined. No clone much larger than this one lies a single base away; base qualities are absent.

General findings and caveats noted by the study authors: Clinical and demographic metadata were provided uncurated, with the amount varying by source and participant.

Each collaborating institution followed its own protocols to collect whole blood in K2EDTA tubes. Collaborator samples were shipped for TCRbeta analysis as frozen whole blood, isolated PBMCs, or DNA extracted from either sample type. The sequenced sample consisted of peripheral blood. The receptor comes from a woman older than 75 with active or convalescent COVID-19.

The CDR3 amino acid sequence is: CAHKIGPYNSPLHF. The sequenced DNA is TGTGCCCACAAGATTGGGCCTTATAATTCACCCCTCCACTTT. Recombination joined TRBV21-1 with TRBJ1-6; the table's D call TRBD1 went unverified against the DNA. TRBV21-1 is assigned pseudogene status. The CDR3 measures 14 amino acids from cysteine to phenylalanine. CDR3 DNA is the only sequence kept; it has 42 bases, read in frame from the first base.